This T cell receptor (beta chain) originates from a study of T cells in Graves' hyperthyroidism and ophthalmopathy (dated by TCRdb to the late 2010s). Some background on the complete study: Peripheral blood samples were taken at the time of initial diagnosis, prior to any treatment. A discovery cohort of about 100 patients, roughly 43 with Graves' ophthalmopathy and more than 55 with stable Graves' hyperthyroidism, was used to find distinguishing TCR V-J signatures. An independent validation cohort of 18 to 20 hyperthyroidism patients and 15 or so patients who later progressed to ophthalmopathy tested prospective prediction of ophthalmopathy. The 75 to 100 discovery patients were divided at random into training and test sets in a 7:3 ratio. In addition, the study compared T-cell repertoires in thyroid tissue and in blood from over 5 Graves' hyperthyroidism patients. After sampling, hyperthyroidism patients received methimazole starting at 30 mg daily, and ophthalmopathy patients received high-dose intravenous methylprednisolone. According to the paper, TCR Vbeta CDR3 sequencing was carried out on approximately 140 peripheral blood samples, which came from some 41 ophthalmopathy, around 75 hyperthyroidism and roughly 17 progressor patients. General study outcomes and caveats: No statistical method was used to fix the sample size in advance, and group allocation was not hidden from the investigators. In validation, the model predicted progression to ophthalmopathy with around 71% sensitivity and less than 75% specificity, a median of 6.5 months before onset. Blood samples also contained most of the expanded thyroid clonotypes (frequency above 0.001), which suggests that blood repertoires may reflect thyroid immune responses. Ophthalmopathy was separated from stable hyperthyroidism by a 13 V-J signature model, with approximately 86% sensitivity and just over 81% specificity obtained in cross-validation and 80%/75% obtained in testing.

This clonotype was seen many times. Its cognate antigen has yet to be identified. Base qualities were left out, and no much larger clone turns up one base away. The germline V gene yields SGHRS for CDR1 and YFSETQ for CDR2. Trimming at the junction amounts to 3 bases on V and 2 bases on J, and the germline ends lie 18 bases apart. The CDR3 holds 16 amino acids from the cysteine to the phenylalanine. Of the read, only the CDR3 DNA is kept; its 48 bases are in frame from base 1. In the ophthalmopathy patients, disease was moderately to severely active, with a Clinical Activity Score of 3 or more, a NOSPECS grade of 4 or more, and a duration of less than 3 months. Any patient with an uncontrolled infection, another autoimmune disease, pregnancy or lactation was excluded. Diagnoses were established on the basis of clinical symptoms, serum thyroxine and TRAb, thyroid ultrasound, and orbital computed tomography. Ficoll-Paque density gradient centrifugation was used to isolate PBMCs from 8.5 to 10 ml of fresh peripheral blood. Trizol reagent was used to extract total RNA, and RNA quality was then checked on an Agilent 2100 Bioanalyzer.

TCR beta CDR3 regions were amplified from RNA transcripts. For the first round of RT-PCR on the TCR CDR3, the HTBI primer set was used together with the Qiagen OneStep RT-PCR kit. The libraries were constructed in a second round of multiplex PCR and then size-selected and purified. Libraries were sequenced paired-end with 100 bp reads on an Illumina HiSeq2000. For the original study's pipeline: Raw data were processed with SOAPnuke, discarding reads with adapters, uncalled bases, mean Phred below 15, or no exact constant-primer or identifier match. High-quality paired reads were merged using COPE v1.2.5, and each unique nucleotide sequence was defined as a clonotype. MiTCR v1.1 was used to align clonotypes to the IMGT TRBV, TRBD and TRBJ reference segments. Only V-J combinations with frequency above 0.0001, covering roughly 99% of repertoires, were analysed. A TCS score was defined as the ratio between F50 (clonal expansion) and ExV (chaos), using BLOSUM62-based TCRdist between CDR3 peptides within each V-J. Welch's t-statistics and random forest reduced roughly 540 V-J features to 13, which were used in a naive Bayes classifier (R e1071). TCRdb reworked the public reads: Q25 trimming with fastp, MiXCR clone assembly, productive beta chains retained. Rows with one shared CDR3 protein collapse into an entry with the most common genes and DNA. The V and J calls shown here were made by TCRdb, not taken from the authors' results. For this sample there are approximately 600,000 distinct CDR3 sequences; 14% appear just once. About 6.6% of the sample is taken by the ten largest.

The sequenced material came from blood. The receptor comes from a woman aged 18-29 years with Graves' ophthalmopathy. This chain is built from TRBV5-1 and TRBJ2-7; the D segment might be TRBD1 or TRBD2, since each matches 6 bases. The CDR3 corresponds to CASSWGPGLTTYEQYF. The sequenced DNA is TGCGCCAGCAGCTGGGGGCCGGGACTCACAACCTACGAGCAGTACTTC.